This entry lists 14 T cell receptor beta chains sequenced from one sample in a study of blood T cells in healthy people across ages. Sample-barcoded 5' priming and a J-beta primer mix drove a second PCR of roughly 7 to 11 cycles. TCRdb analysed the 5' RACE reads with MiXCR anew, one entry per CDR3 protein. The sample has some 1,500,000 distinct CDR3 sequences; about 45% are singletons. The sample taken for sequencing was blood. These TCRs come from a woman aged 18-29 years in good health.

The chain is built from TRBV28 and TRBJ2-1, with 8 bases lining up with TRBD2. The CDR3 loop spans 19 amino acids. Unmatched junction bases numbered 18, after V lost 8 bases and J lost 0 bases. In germline, CDR1 is MDHEN, CDR2 SYDVKM. CDR3 region: CASFPTPGSGITSYNEQFF. The DNA of the CDR3 is TGTGCCAGCTTCCCCACTCCGGGTAGCGGGATAACCTCCTACAATGAGCAGTTCTTC.

V gene TRBV10-3 combines with J gene TRBJ2-3; possible D gene TRBD1, 5 bases. The length of the CDR3 is 12 residues. Deletions cut 11 bases from V and 0 bases from J, with 9 bases between. The germline CDR1 and CDR2 sequences are ENHRY and SYGVKD. In DNA, the CDR3 is TGTGCCGTCGCAGGGAGCACAGATACGCAGTATTTT. It codes for CAVAGSTDTQYF.

The CDR3 nucleotides read TGTGCCTGGAGCGATATACGGGGACGAGGACCGGGCTACACCTTC. It encodes CAWSDIRGRGPGYTF. The chain recombines TRBV30 with TRBJ1-2; D is possibly TRBD1 (5 bases). The germline gives CDR1 GTSNPN, CDR2 SVGIG (reference sequence). This CDR3 is built from 15 residues. Deletions cut 3 bases from V and 8 bases from J, with 22 bases between.

This chain links TRBV20-1 with TRBJ1-2; unclear D gene. V lost 1 base to trimming and J lost 2 bases, with 8 bases between them. Germline CDR1 DFQATT, CDR2 SNEGSKA (reference sequence). CDR3 size: 13 residues. This CDR3 reads CSARVVTNYGYTF. The DNA for the CDR3 is TGCAGTGCTAGAGTTGTCACAAACTATGGCTACACCTTC.

This clonotype has more than one count but fewer than ten. The genes are TRBV28 and TRBJ2-4; 7 bases are shared with TRBD2. The last part of the DNA fits TRBJ2-5 better; the J call may be wrong. Germline V gene sequence: CDR1 MDHEN, CDR2 SYDVKM. This CDR3 has 15 residues. The CDR3: CASSSTPRRGETQYF. The CDR3 coding sequence is TGTGCCAGCAGTTCGACACCACGGCGGGGGGAGACCCAGTACTTC.

This clonotype was picked up a small number of times. The chain has TRBV7-8 and TRBJ2-7; D possibly corresponds to TRBD1 (5 bases). Germline-derived CDR1 and CDR2 are SGHVS and FQNEAQ. The CDR3 is made up of 14 amino acids. Trimming took 2 bases from V and 3 from J, leaving 11 bases between them. CDR3 in amino acids: CASSLPRENYEQYF. The CDR3 DNA reads TGTGCCAGCAGCTTACCCAGGGAAAACTACGAGCAGTACTTC.

J is TRBJ2-7 and V is TRBV5-1; 8 positions match TRBD1. The CDR3 is made up of 14 amino acids. Germline V gene sequence: CDR1 SGHRS, CDR2 YFSETQ. V was clipped by 3 bases and J by 5 bases; unmatched bases: 7. The CDR3: CASSSRTGNDEQYF. CDR3 bases: TGCGCCAGCAGCTCCCGGACAGGGAACGACGAGCAGTACTTC. Using reference TRBV5-1 and TRBJ2-7 for the parts outside the CDR3, the full variable domain is KAGVTQTPRYLIKTRGQQVTLSCSPISGHRSVSWYQQTPGQGLQFLFEYFSETQRNKGNFPGRFSGRQFSNSRSEMNVSTLELGDSALYLCASSSRTGNDEQYFGPGTRLTVT.

The V gene is TRBV7-2, the J gene TRBJ2-7, with 11 bases lining up with TRBD2. J was trimmed by 7 bases and V by 2 bases; bases with no gene match: 10. CDR1 is SGHTA and CDR2 is FQGNSA in the germline V gene. The CDR3 loop spans 16 amino acids. CDR3 amino acids: CASSLIAGGHYNEQYF. CDR3 DNA: TGTGCCAGCAGCTTAATAGCGGGGGGGCACTACAATGAGCAGTACTTC.

This chain uses TRBV12-3 or TRBV12-4 with TRBJ2-3; TRBD2 aligns across 14 bases. The J segment lost 4 bases and the V segment lost 3 bases, leaving 9 bases of the junction unmatched. CDR3 length equals 18 residues. In nucleotides, the CDR3 is TGTGCCAGCAGTTTGTTCGGGACTAGCGGGGGATCCTCAGATACGCAGTATTTT. Amino acids: CASSLFGTSGGSSDTQYF.

The chain couples TRBV5-1 to TRBJ1-4; TRBD1 is a possible D gene (6 bases). Looked up from germline, CDR1 is SGHRS and CDR2 is YFSETQ. The CDR3 spans 15 residues. Between the trimmed V and J ends, which lost 0 bases and 6 bases, there was a span of 12 bases. CDR3 nucleotides: TGCGCCAGCAGCTTGGACGGGCAGGGGTATGAAAAACTGTTTTTT. This gives the protein CASSLDGQGYEKLFF.

This clonotype appeared a few times. This chain connects TRBV7-9 to TRBJ2-3, with D possibly matching TRBD1 (5 bases). This CDR3 has 15 amino acids. Germline CDR1 and CDR2: SEHNR and FQNEAQ (reference sequence). V lost 7 bases and J 2 bases, leaving 16 bases between the germline ends. CDR3 DNA sequence: TGTGCCAGCATCAACACCCAGGGTATCACAGATACGCAGTATTTT. It encodes CASINTQGITDTQYF.

J is TRBJ2-4 and V is TRBV7-9; D uncertain. In germline, CDR1 is SEHNR, CDR2 FQNEAQ (reference sequence). This CDR3 is 13 amino acids long. Trimming stripped 4 bases from V and 5 bases from J, with 9 bases between. The CDR3 reads CASSSGFENIQYF. The CDR3, as DNA: TGTGCCAGCAGCTCCGGGTTTGAAAACATTCAGTACTTC.

The chain couples TRBV30 to TRBJ2-3, with 9 bases identical to TRBD1. Unmatched junction bases numbered 4, after V lost 4 bases and J lost 5 bases. CDR1 is GTSNPN, CDR2 SVGIG, per germline (reference sequence). CDR3 length: 13 residues. The CDR3 DNA reads as TGTGCCTGGATCGGGACAGGGATAGATACGCAGTATTTT. It specifies CAWIGTGIDTQYF.

The V and J genes are TRBV28 and TRBJ2-4; TRBD2 matches 8 bases. Germline V lookup: CDR1 MDHEN, CDR2 SYDVKM. CDR3 length: 16 amino acids. V was clipped by 6 bases and J by 1 base; unmatched bases: 8. CDR3 nucleotide sequence: TGTGCCAGCAGGGACCTAGAGCGGGAGGCCAAAAACATTCAGTACTTC. Its translation: CASRDLEREAKNIQYF.